This T cell receptor (beta chain) was observed in a study of cytomegalovirus exposure and HLA in healthy donors. Overall study context: About 79% of 398 genotyped donors fell in the Caucasian-associated ancestry cluster. Study-wide points: In an earlier analysis, productive rearrangement rates for most beta V segments clustered near 87% or 30%.

Worth noting for this clone: What it binds is not known.

Trimming at V came to 0 bases and at J to 7 bases, leaving 5 bases not matched to a gene. Per the germline V gene, CDR1 is SGHRS and CDR2 is YFSETQ. The CDR3 spans 16 residues. With 60 Vbeta and 13 Jbeta primers, the PCR was carried out. Generated by immunoSEQ multiplex PCR, the TCRdb table keeps only in-frame clones and is missing some. The repertoire has some 150,000 clones, around 76% of them found once; the top ten carry over 1.2%. This TCR derives from a man between 60 and 75 years old in good health and CMV-seronegative. The chain joins TRBV5-1 to TRBJ2-1, with 12 bases fitting TRBD2. The sample taken for sequencing was PBMCs. The CDR3 region is CASSLGTSGKGNEQFF. DNA for the CDR3: TGCGCCAGCAGCTTGGGGACTAGCGGGAAAGGGAATGAGCAGTTCTTC.